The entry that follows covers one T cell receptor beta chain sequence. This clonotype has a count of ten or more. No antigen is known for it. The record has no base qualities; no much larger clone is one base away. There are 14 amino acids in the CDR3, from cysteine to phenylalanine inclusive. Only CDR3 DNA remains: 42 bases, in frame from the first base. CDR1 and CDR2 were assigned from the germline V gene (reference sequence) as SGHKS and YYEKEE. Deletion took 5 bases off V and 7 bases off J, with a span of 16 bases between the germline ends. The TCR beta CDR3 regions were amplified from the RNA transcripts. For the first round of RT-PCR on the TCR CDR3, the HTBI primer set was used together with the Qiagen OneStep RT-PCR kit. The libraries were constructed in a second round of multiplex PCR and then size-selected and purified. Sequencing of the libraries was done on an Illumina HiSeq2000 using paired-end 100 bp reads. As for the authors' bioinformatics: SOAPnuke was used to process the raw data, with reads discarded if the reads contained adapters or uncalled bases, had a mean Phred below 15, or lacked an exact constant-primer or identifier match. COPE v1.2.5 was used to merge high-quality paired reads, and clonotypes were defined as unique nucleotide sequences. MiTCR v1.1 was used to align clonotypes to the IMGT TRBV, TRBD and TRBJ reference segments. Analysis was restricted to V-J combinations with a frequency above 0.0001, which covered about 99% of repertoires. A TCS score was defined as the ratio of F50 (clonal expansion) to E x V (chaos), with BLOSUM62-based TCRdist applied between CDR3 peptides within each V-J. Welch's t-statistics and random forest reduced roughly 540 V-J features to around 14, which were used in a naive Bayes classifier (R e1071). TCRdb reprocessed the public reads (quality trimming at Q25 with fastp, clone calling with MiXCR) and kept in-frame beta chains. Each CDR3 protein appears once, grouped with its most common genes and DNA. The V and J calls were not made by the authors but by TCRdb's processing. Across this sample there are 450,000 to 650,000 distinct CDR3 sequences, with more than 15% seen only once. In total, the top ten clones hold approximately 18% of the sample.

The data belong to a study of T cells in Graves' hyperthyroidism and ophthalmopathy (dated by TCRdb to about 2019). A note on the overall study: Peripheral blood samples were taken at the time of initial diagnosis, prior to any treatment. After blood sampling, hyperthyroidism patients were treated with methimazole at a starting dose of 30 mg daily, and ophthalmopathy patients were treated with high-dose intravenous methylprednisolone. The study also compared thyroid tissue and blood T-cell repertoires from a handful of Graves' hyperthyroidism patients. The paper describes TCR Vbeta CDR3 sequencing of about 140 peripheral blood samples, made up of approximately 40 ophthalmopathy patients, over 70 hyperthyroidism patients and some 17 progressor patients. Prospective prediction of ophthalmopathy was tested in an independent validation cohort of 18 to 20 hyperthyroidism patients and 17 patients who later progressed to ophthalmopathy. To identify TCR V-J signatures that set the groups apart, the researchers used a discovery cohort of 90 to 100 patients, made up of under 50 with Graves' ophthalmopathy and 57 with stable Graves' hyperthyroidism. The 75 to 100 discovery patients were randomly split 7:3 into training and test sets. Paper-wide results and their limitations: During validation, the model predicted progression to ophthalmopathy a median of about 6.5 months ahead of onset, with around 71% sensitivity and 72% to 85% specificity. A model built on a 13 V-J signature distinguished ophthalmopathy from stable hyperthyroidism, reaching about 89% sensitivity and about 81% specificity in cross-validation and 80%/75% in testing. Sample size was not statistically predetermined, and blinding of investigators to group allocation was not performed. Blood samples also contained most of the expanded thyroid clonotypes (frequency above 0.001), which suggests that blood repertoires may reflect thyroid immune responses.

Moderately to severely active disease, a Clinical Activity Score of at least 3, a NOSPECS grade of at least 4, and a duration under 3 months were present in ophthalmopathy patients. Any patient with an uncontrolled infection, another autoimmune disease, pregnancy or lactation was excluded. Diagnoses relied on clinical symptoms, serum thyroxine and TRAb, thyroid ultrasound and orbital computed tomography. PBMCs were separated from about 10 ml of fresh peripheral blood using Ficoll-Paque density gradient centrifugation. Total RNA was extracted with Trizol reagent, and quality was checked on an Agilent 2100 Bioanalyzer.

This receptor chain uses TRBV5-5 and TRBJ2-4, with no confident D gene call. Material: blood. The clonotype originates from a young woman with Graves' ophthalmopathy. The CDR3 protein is CASSPGPNENIQYF. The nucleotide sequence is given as TGTGCCAGCAGTCCCGGACCAAACGAGAACATTCAGTACTTC.